This T cell receptor beta chain was sequenced during a study of control samples from healthy donors and cancer patients (dated by TCRdb to about 2020). The library was generated by the immunoSEQ multiplex PCR assay. The clones in this table, taken by TCRdb from immuneACCESS, are in-frame only. Not every clone is retained; where verified, under half of the shortfall comes from an unresolved V gene, and the cause of the rest is unknown. For this sample there are tens of thousands of clones; roughly 86% appear just once. The top ten clones comprise around 5.4% of the sample. Details on this clone: Its antigen is still unknown. It has no much larger one-base neighbor in the sample; base qualities were not kept.

The germline V end is reduced by 4 bases and the J end by 2 bases; junction bases left unmatched: 13. Including the terminal cysteine and phenylalanine, the CDR3 comprises 17 residues. The read is trimmed to its CDR3 DNA, 51 bases read in frame from base 1. The germline V gene supplies CDR1 SQVTM and CDR2 ANQGSEA. Sequencing was performed on blood. The chain employs TRBV29-1 and TRBJ1-2; the junction holds 10 bases that match TRBD1. The clonotype comes from a man aged 50-60 years in good health. The CDR3 loop reads CSVVGTEQGQGNYGYTF. The bases are TGCAGCGTTGTTGGGACGGAGCAGGGACAGGGGAACTATGGCTACACCTTC. Joined to the reference TRBV29-1 and TRBJ1-2 proteins, this CDR3 gives the full variable domain: SAVISQKPSRDICQRGTSLTIQCQVDSQVTMMFWYRQQPGQSLTLIATANQGSEATYESGFVIDKFPISRPNLTFSTLTVSNMSPEDSSIYLCSVVGTEQGQGNYGYTFGSGTRLTVV.